This T cell receptor beta chain was found in a study of cytomegalovirus exposure and HLA in healthy donors. PCR primers comprised 60 Vbeta and 13 Jbeta primers. Libraries were prepared by immunoSEQ multiplex PCR; TCRdb keeps only in-frame clonotypes and omits some of them. There are 150,000 to 200,000 clones in the sample; around 78% occur only once, and approximately 1.5% lies in the top ten. Per germline, CDR1 SGHNT and CDR2 YENEEA. The CDR3 totals 14 residues. The ends lost 6 bases at V and 4 bases at J; junction bases unmatched: 8. A remark on this clone: Its antigen is unknown.

Study results and limitations: One variant, a missense change in DCLRE1C, was linked in a later analysis to TCR beta V- and J-gene trimming. Through in vitro validation, three CMV-associated chains were shown to be specific for CMV antigens.

V gene TRBV11-3 combines with J gene TRBJ2-5; TRBD1 matches at 7 bases. This receptor was identified in a man aged 35-49 years in good health and CMV-seronegative. The sequencing sample was made of PBMCs. CDR3 DNA: TGTGCCAGCAGTCCAGGGGGTAAAAGAGAGACCCAGTACTTC. Translation: CASSPGGKRETQYF.